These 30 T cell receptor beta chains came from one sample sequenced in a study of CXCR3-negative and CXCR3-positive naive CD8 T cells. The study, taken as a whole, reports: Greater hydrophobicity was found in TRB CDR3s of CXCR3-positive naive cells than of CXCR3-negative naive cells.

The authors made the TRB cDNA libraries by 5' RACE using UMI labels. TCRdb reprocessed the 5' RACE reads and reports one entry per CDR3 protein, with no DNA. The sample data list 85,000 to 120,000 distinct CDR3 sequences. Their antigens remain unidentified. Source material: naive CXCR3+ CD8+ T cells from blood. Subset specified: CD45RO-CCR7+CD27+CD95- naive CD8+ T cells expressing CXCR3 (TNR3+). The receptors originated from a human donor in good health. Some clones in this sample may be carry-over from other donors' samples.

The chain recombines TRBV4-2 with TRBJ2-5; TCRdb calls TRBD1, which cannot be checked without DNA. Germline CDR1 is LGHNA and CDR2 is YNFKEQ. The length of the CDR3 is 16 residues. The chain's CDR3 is CASSSRTGGGQETQYF.

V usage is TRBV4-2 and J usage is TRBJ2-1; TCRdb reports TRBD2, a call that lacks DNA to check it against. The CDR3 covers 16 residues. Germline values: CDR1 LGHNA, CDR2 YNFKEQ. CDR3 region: CASSASLAGGSDEQFF.

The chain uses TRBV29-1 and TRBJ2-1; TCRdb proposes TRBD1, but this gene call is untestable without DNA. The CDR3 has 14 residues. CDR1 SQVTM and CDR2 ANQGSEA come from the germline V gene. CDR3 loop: CSVAAGTTYNEQFF.

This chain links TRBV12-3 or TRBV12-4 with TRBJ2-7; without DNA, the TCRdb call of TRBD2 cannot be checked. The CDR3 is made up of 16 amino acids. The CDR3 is CASSTRTSGTPYEQYF.

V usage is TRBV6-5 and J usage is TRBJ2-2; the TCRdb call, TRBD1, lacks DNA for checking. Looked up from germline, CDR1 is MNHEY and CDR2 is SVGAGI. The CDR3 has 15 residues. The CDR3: CASSLDPPNTGELFF.

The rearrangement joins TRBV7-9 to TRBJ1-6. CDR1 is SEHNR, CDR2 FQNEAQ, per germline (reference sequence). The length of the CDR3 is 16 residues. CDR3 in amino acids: CASSTAESSYNSPLHF.

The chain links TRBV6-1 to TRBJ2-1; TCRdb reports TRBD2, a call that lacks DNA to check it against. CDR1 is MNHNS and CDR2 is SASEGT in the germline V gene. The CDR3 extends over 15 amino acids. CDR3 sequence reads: CASRRTPTVYNEQFF.

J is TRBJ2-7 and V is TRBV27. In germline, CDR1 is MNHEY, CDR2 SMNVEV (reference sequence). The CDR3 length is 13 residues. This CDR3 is CASTTSLSYEQYF.

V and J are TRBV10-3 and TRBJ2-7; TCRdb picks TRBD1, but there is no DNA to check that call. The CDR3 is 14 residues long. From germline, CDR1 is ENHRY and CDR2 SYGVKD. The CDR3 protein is CAISEGTGAYEQYF.

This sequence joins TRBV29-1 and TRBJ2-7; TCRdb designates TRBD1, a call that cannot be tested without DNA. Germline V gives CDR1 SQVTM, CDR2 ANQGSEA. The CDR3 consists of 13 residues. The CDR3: CSVRTGGSYEQYF.

The CDR3 here is CASSFLDWDSFNEQFF. This chain joins TRBV7-9 and TRBJ2-1; no DNA is available, so the TRBD1 call from TCRdb remains unchecked. Germline-derived CDR1 and CDR2 are SEHNR and FQNEAQ (reference sequence). The CDR3 spans 16 residues. The whole variable domain, filled in from reference TRBV7-9 and TRBJ2-1, reads DTGVSQNPRHKITKRGQNVTFRCDPISEHNRLYWYRQTLGQGPEFLTYFQNEAQLEKSRLLSDRFSAERPKGSFSTLEIQRTEQGDSAMYLCASSFLDWDSFNEQFFGPGTRLTVL.

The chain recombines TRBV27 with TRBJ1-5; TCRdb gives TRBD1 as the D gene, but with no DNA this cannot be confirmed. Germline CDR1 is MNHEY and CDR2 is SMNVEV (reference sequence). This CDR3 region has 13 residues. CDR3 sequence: CASSPGVRWPQHF.

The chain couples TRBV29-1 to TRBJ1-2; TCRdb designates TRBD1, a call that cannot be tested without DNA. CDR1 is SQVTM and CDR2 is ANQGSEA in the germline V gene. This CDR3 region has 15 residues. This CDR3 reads CSVGPLQGIDYGYTF. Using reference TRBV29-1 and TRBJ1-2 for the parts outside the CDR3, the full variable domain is SAVISQKPSRDICQRGTSLTIQCQVDSQVTMMFWYRQQPGQSLTLIATANQGSEATYESGFVIDKFPISRPNLTFSTLTVSNMSPEDSSIYLCSVGPLQGIDYGYTFGSGTRLTVV.

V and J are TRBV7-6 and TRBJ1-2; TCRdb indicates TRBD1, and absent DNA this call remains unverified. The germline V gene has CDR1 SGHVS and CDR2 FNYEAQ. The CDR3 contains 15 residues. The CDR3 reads CASSFGTGMAYGYTF.

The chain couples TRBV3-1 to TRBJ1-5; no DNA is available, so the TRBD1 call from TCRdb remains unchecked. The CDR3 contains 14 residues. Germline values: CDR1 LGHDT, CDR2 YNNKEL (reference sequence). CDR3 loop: CASSQGQGFQPQHF.

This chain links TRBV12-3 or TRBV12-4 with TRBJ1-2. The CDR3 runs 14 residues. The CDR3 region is CASSGAWTNYGYTF.

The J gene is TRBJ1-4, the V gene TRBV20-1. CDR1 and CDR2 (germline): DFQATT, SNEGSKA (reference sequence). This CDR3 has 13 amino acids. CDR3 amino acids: CSARDRYNEKLFF.

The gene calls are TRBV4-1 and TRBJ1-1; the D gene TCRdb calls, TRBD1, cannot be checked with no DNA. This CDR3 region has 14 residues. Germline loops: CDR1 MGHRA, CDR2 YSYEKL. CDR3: CASSTDRGSPEAFF.

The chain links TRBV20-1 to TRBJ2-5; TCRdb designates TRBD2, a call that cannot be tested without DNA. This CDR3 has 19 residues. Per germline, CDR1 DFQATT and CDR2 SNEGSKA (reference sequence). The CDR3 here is CSAGERANRIPIMSVNGYF.

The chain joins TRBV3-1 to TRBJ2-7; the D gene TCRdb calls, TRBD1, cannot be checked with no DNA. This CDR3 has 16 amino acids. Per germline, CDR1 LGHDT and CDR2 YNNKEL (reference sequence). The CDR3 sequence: CASSQTVGARAYEQYF.

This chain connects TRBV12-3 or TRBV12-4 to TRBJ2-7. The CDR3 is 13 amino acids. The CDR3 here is CASSSGPPYEQYF.

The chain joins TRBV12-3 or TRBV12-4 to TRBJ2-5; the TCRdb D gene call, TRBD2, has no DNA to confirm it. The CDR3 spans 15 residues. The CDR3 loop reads CASSHRLALQETQYF.

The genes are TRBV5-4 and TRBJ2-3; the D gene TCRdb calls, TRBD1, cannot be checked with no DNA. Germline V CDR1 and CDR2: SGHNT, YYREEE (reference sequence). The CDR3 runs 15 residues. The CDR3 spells CASSFFQGPADTQYF. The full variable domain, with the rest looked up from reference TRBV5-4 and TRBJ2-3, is ETGVTQSPTHLIKTRGQQVTLRCSSQSGHNTVSWYQQALGQGPQFIFQYYREEENGRGNFPPRFSGLQFPNYSSELNVNALELDDSALYLCASSFFQGPADTQYFGPGTRLTVL.

CDR3 protein: CASDSPGQGTEAFF. The V gene is TRBV28, the J gene TRBJ1-1; absent DNA, TCRdb's TRBD1 call cannot be checked. CDR3 length equals 14 residues. Germline V lookup: CDR1 MDHEN, CDR2 SYDVKM. The entire variable domain, with the rest obtained from reference TRBV28 and TRBJ1-1, is as follows: DVKVTQSSRYLVKRTGEKVFLECVQDMDHENMFWYRQDPGLGLRLIYFSYDVKMKEKGDIPEGYSVSREKKERFSLILESASTNQTSMYLCASDSPGQGTEAFFGQGTRLTVV.

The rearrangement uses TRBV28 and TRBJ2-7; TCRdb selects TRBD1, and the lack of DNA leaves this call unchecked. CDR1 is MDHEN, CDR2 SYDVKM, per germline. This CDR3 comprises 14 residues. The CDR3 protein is CASSSPLQGSEQYF.

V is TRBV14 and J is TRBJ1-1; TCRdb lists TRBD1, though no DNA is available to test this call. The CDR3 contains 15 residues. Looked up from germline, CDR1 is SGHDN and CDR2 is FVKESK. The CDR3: CASSHAERRADEAFF.

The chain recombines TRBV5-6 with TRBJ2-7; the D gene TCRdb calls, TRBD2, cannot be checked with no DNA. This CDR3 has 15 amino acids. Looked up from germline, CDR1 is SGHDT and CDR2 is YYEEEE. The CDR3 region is CASSSGGLAGPEQYF.

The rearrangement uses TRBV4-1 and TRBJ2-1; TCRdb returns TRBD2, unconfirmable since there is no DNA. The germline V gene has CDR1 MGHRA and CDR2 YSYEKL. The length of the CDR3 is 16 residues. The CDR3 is CASSLLAGAPPNEQFF.

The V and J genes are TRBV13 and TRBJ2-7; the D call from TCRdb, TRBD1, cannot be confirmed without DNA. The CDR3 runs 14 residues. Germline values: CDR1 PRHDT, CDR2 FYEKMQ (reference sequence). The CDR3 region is CASSPEDRTYEQYF. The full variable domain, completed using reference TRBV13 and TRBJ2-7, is AAGVIQSPRHLIKEKRETATLKCYPIPRHDTVYWYQQGPGQDPQFLISFYEKMQSDKGSIPDRFSAQQFSDYHSELNMSSLELGDSALYFCASSPEDRTYEQYFGPGTRLTVT.

CDR3: CASSLPRGLNTEAFF. V is TRBV12-3 or TRBV12-4 and J is TRBJ1-1; TCRdb designates TRBD1, a call that cannot be tested without DNA. The CDR3 has 15 amino acids.